This T cell receptor beta chain stems from a study of blood T cell repertoires in COVID-19. Overall study: The origin of the acute and convalescent COVID-19 samples was the United States, Italy and Spain. Sources were T cells, B-cell-depleted T cells, or PBMCs; the material itself was cDNA or gDNA.

CDR1 and CDR2 from the germline V gene are KGHSH and LQKENI. The CDR3 sequence is 15 residues long. V dropped 4 bases and J dropped 0 bases, with 10 bases sitting between them. In the authors' methods: The authors estimated nucleated cell counts from reference gene primer amplification. Profiling relied on immunoSEQ multiplex PCR, and the TCRdb table lists in-frame clones only, not all of them. V and J calls and clone size are those listed in that table; D and trimming were worked out from the DNA. Of about 41,000 clones in the sample, 65% to 85% are singletons; the top ten hold approximately 45%. The chain combines TRBV18 with TRBJ1-3, with D perhaps TRBD1 (5 bases). Sequenced sample: peripheral blood. The sequence was obtained from a woman older than 75 with active or convalescent COVID-19. The CDR3 sequence is CASSLPGGSGNTIYF. The CDR3 nucleotides are TGTGCCAGCTCACTGCCCGGGGGCTCTGGAAACACCATATATTTT. Based on the CDR3 plus reference TRBV18 and TRBJ1-3, the full variable domain is NAGVMQNPRHLVRRRGQEARLRCSPMKGHSHVYWYRQLPEEGLKFMVYLQKENIIDESGMPKERFSAEFPKEGPSILRIQQVVRGDSAAYFCASSLPGGSGNTIYFGEGSWLTVV.